The next 11 T cell receptor beta chains were all read from a single sample in a study of cytomegalovirus exposure and HLA in healthy donors (TCRdb year 2017). To prepare the library, the immunoSEQ multiplex PCR assay was applied. A mixture of 60 forward primers for TCR Vbeta segments and 13 reverse primers for TCR Jbeta segments was used in the multiplex PCR. TCRdb re-hosts the immuneACCESS table, in-frame sequences only. Its copies lack some clones; in the studies checked, an unresolved V gene accounts for under half of them, and the cause for the rest is not known. The sample profile shows about 150,000 clones; roughly four fifths of them were found once. Clones ranked in the top ten supply less than 2% of the sample. The sample consisted of PBMCs. The receptors here all came from a man aged 40-49 years in good health and CMV-seronegative.

The genes are TRBV6-1 and TRBJ1-5; 9 bases are a match to TRBD1. With V trimmed by 5 bases and J by 9 bases, 5 bases remained unmatched. The CDR3 loop spans 13 amino acids. Germline V gene sequence: CDR1 MNHNS, CDR2 SASEGT. The CDR3: CASSNDRGGPQHF. In nucleotides, the CDR3 is TGTGCCAGCAGTAACGACAGGGGGGGGCCCCAGCATTTT.

This clone was seen just once. V and J are TRBV6-1 and TRBJ1-4; D possibly corresponds to TRBD1 (6 bases). The germline V and J ends were trimmed by 6 bases and 8 bases, with 16 bases remaining between them. The CDR3 covers 14 residues. The germline V gene encodes CDR1 MNHNS and CDR2 SASEGT. The CDR3 nucleotides are TGTGCCAGCAGGAACCCCGGGGGGCAAGAAAAACTGTTTTTT. This translates into CASRNPGGQEKLFF.

V and J are TRBV27 and TRBJ2-3; D gene ambiguous. The CDR3 sequence is 13 residues long. V was pared by 4 bases and J by 1 base, with 6 bases between. Germline V lookup: CDR1 MNHEY, CDR2 SMNVEV (reference sequence). The CDR3 nucleotides are TGTGCCAGCAGTTCACGGGGCACAGATACGCAGTATTTT. Residues: CASSSRGTDTQYF.

As for this clone: One end of the junction does not line up with germline, which may come from a read error. This chain connects TRBV30 to TRBJ2-1, with 11 nucleotides matching TRBD2. Germline CDR1 and CDR2: GTSNPN and SVGIG (reference sequence). This CDR3 is built from 15 residues. CDR3 nucleotides: TGTGCCTGGAGCCTTACTAGCGGGGGCTACCATGAGCAGTTCTTC. Protein sequence: CAWSLTSGGYHEQFF.

Only one count was recorded for this clone. The chain recombines TRBV5-1 with TRBJ1-2, with TRBD1 as a possible D gene (5 bases). Germline CDR1 is SGHRS and CDR2 is YFSETQ. CDR3 length equals 14 residues. The V gene lost 0 bases and the J gene lost 3 bases, with 9 bases spanning the gap. CDR3 DNA sequence: TGCGCCAGCAGCTTGGCCCAGGGATACTATGGCTACACCTTC. This codes for CASSLAQGYYGYTF.

This chain connects TRBV18 to TRBJ2-5, with 8 bases lining up with TRBD1. J was trimmed by 3 bases and V by 3 bases; bases with no gene match: 3. Per the germline V gene, CDR1 is KGHSH and CDR2 is LQKENI. The CDR3 runs to 14 residues. CDR3 nucleotides: TGTGCCAGCTCACCGACAGGGGACAAAGAGACCCAGTACTTC. It encodes CASSPTGDKETQYF.

The chain couples TRBV5-1 to TRBJ1-1; D gene uncertain. This CDR3 region has 14 residues. Per the germline V gene, CDR1 is SGHRS and CDR2 is YFSETQ. Trimming shortened V by 7 bases and J by 2 bases, and 15 bases separated the two germline ends. The CDR3 sequence: CASQSRGENTEAFF. The CDR3 DNA sequence: TGCGCCAGCCAAAGTCGAGGAGAAAACACTGAAGCTTTCTTT.

V gene TRBV7-6 combines with J gene TRBJ2-7; weak D call: TRBD1 (6 bases). This CDR3 region has 14 residues. V shed 5 bases and J shed 4 bases, with 15 bases lying between them. Germline V CDR1 and CDR2: SGHVS, FNYEAQ. This chain's CDR3 is CASSPTDRGYEQYF. CDR3 nucleotide sequence: TGTGCCAGCAGCCCGACGGACAGAGGTTACGAGCAGTACTTC.

The rearrangement uses TRBV29-1 and TRBJ2-5; D ambiguous. This CDR3 has 13 amino acids. Between the trimmed V and J ends, which lost 3 bases and 1 base, there was a span of 9 bases. CDR1 is SQVTM and CDR2 is ANQGSEA in the germline V gene. The CDR3 sequence: CSVERQFQETQYF. In nucleotides, the CDR3 is TGCAGCGTTGAGAGGCAATTCCAAGAGACCCAGTACTTC.

This clone was found once. This sequence joins TRBV27 and TRBJ2-2; D not certain. There are 14 residues in the CDR3. The V and J ends lost 4 bases and 0 bases respectively, with 6 bases between them. CDR1 and CDR2 (germline): MNHEY, SMNVEV (reference sequence). The CDR3 protein is CASSYSANTGELFF. The CDR3 DNA sequence: TGTGCCAGCAGTTACAGTGCGAACACCGGGGAGCTGTTTTTT.

The chain employs TRBV5-1 and TRBJ2-3, with 10 bases matching TRBD2. Trimming removed 4 bases from V and 5 bases from J; junction bases left unmatched: 7. The CDR3 consists of 15 residues. Germline V gene data show CDR1 as SGHRS and CDR2 as YFSETQ. The CDR3 is CASSPKAGGEDTQYF. The DNA for the CDR3 is TGCGCCAGCAGCCCCAAAGCGGGGGGGGAAGATACGCAGTATTTT. Variable domain in full (rest from reference TRBV5-1 and TRBJ2-3): KAGVTQTPRYLIKTRGQQVTLSCSPISGHRSVSWYQQTPGQGLQFLFEYFSETQRNKGNFPGRFSGRQFSNSRSEMNVSTLELGDSALYLCASSPKAGGEDTQYFGPGTRLTVL.